Listed here are 2 T cell receptor beta chains from one sample, sequenced in a study of blood T cell repertoires in COVID-19. TCRdb's copy holds only in-frame clones and misses some; the assay was immunoSEQ multiplex PCR. The data hold around 210,000 clones, with 80% to 90% observed a single time. The sequencing input was peripheral blood. The receptors derive from a woman aged 70 to 79 with acute or convalescent COVID-19.

The rearrangement joins TRBV12-3 or TRBV12-4 to TRBJ2-1; D not resolved. The CDR3 spans 13 residues. Between the trimmed V and J ends, which lost 4 bases and 7 bases, there was a span of 11 bases. The CDR3 spells CASSYYRDNEQFF. The CDR3 region has the DNA TGTGCCAGCAGTTACTATCGCGATAATGAGCAGTTCTTC.

V and J are TRBV29-1 and TRBJ1-1, with a possible D match to TRBD1 (5 bases). V lost 3 bases to trimming and J lost 4 bases, with 12 bases between them. Germline V lookup: CDR1 SQVTM, CDR2 ANQGSEA. CDR3 length: 13 residues. Written as DNA, the CDR3 is TGCAGCGTTGAGAAGGGGATGGGCACTGAAGCTTTCTTT. Translating gives CSVEKGMGTEAFF.